Below, 5 T cell receptor beta chains from the same sample are listed, as sequenced in a study of low-dose radiotherapy and immunotherapy resistance in tumors. Alpha and beta chains were covered, as first-strand cDNA relied on TRAV- and TRBV-specific primers. TCRs were put through approximately 20 PCR cycles of amplification with Phusion. A constant-region primer and the V-primer adapter served as the primer pair. TCRdb redid the calling of the reads with MiXCR, one entry per CDR3 protein. The sample includes 55,000 to 80,000 distinct CDR3 sequences, 26% seen only once; the top ten take 6.6%. Indicated time point: before trial treatment. The sample consisted of PBMCs, taken before treatment. All receptors come from a male donor with rectosigmoid adenocarcinoma.

Ten or more counts support this clonotype. The chain is built from TRBV11-2 and TRBJ2-3, with 8 bases matching TRBD2. V trimming: 6 bases; J trimming: 3 bases; junction bases outside the gene matches: 5. The CDR3 contains 14 residues. CDR1 is SGHAT, CDR2 FQNNGV, per germline. Here the CDR3 reads CASRSGGWTDTQYF. Written as DNA, the CDR3 is TGTGCCAGCAGATCGGGGGGGTGGACAGATACGCAGTATTTT.

This clonotype was recorded at least ten times. This chain links TRBV6-8 with TRBJ2-7, with D perhaps TRBD2 (5 bases). This CDR3 contains 13 residues. V gave up 0 bases and J gave up 5 bases, with 8 bases separating them. CDR1 is MNHGY and CDR2 is SAAAGT in the germline V gene. The CDR3 DNA sequence: TGTGCCAGCAGTTACTCGAACGGGGACGAGCAGTACTTC. Protein sequence: CASSYSNGDEQYF.

The CDR3 spells CASSPSGTEPYEQYF. The CDR3 DNA reads as TGTGCCAGCAGCCCCAGCGGGACGGAACCCTACGAGCAGTACTTC. The chain joins TRBV5-3 to TRBJ2-7, with 7 bases identical to TRBD2. TRBV5-3 falls under the ORF class, with uncertain function. The CDR3 runs 15 residues. With 8 bases clipped from V and 2 bases from J, the junction kept 13 bases outside the gene matches.

This clonotype was counted at least ten times. Compared with germline, one end of the junction differs, possibly owing to a read error. The rearrangement joins TRBV5-4 to TRBJ1-4; D ambiguous. Germline CDR1 is SGHNT and CDR2 is YYREEE (reference sequence). The CDR3 runs to 18 residues. CDR3 protein: CASSQEGPLRSESEKLFF. CDR3 DNA sequence: TGCGCCAGCAGCCAAGAAGGGCCCCTGCGGTCGGAGAGTGAAAAACTGTTTTTT.

This clonotype was observed many times. The gene calls are TRBV7-2 and TRBJ2-3; 7 nucleotides line up with TRBD2. The trim removed 3 bases at V and 0 bases at J, leaving 3 bases unmatched. Germline values: CDR1 SGHTA, CDR2 FQGNSA. This CDR3 comprises 15 residues. The CDR3 region has the DNA TGTGCCAGCAGCTTGCGGGAGTCTAGCACAGATACGCAGTATTTT. It translates to CASSLRESSTDTQYF.